Sequencing of this T cell receptor (beta chain) was carried out in a study of Graves' ophthalmopathy and Graves' hyperthyroidism. Study-level background: The study drew peripheral blood at initial diagnosis, before any treatment.

Findings and limits, study-wide: As the model predicted ophthalmopathy progression, it achieved a sensitivity of approximately 65% and a specificity of 72.22%.

This clonotype was found many times. Its antigen is not known. The ends lost 5 bases at V and 4 bases at J; junction bases unmatched: 6. Germline V gene lookup returns CDR1 DFQATT and CDR2 SNEGSKA (reference sequence). CDR3 length: 13 amino acids. The TCR beta CDR3 regions underwent amplification from RNA transcripts. Second-round multiplex PCR came after first-round RT-PCR with HTBI primers. TCRdb ran MiXCR on the multiplex PCR reads and lists one entry per CDR3 protein. The table lists tens of thousands of distinct CDR3 sequences, less than 65% of them singletons. The chain carries TRBV20-1 and TRBJ1-1; TRBD1 aligns across 8 bases. The receptor was isolated from an adult woman with Graves' ophthalmopathy. Material for sequencing was peripheral blood. In DNA, the CDR3 is TGCAGTGCTCCACAGGGGGTAGGCACTGAAGCTTTCTTT. This encodes CSAPQGVGTEAFF.